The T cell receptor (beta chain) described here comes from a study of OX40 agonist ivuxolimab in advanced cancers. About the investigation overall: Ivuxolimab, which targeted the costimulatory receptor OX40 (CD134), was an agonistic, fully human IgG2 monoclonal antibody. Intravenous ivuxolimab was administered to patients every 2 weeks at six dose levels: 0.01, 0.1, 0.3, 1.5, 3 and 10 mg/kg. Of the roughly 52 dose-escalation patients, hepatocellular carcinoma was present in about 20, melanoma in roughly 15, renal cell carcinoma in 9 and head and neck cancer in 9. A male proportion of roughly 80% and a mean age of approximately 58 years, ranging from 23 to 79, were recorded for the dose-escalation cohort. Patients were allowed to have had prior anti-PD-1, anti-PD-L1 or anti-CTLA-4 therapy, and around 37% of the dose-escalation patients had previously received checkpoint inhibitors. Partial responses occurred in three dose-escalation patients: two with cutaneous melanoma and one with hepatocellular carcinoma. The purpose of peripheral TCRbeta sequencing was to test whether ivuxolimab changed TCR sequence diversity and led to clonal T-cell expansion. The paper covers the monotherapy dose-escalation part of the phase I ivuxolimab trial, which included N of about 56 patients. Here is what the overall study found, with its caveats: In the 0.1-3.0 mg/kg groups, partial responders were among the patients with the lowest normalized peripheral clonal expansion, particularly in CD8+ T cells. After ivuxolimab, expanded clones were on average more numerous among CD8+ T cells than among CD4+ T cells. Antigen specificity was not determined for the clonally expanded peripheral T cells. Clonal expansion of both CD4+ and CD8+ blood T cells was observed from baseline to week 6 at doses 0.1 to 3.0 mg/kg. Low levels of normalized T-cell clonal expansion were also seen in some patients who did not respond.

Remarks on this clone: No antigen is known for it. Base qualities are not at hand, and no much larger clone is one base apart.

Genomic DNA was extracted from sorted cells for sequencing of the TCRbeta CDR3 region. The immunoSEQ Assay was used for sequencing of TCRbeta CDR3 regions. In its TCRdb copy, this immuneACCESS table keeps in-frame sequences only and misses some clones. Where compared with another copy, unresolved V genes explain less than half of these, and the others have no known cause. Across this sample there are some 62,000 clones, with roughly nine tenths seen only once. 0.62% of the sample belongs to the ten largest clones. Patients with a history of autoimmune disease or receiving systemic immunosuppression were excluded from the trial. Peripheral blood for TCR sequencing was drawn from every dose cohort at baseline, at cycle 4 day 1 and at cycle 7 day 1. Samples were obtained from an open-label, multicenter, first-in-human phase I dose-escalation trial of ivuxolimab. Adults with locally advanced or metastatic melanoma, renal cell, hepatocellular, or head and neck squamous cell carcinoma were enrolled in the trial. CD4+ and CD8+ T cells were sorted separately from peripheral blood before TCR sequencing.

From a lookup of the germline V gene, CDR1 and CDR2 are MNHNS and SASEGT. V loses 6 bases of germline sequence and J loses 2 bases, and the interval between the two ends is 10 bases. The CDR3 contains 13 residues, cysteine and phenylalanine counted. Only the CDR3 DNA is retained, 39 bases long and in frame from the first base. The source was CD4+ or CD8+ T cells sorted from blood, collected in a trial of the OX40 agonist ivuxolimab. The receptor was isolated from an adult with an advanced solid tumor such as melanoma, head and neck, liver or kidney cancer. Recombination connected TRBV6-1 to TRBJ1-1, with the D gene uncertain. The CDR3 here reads CASRRQINTEAFF. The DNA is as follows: TGTGCCAGCAGGCGGCAGATCAACACTGAAGCTTTCTTT.